Here is one TCR beta chain with its context. This sample stems from a study of blood T cell repertoires in COVID-19. Across the study: Samples of COVID-19 (acute and convalescent) were obtained from the United States, Italy and Spain. Sources were T cells, B-cell-depleted T cells, or PBMCs; the material itself was cDNA or gDNA.

Methods used by the authors: Estimated nucleated cell counts came from reference gene primer amplification. Method: immunoSEQ multiplex PCR; TCRdb's copy keeps in-frame clones and lacks some. V, J and clone size derive from that table, while D and trimming were established from the DNA sequence. Of tens of thousands of clones listed, 75% to 95% are singletons. The germline V gene has CDR1 SGHRS and CDR2 YFSETQ. V gave up 2 bases and J gave up 6 bases; unmatched junction bases: 8. The CDR3 runs to 16 residues. The chain combines TRBV5-1 with TRBJ2-2, with TRBD2 matching over 9 bases. The receptor was derived from a woman aged 80 or over with acute or convalescent COVID-19. The material sequenced was peripheral blood. The DNA for the CDR3 is TGCGCCAGCAGCTTTACCGGGACTAGCATCCCCGGGGAGCTGTTTTTT. It translates to CASSFTGTSIPGELFF. Based on the CDR3 plus reference TRBV5-1 and TRBJ2-2, the full variable domain is KAGVTQTPRYLIKTRGQQVTLSCSPISGHRSVSWYQQTPGQGLQFLFEYFSETQRNKGNFPGRFSGRQFSNSRSEMNVSTLELGDSALYLCASSFTGTSIPGELFFGEGSRLTVL.